Sequencing of this T cell receptor (beta chain) was carried out in a study of T cell responses to AZD1222 COVID-19 vaccine. Only in-frame clones appear in the TCRdb table, and some are missing; sequencing was by immunoSEQ multiplex PCR. The sample has 190,000 or so clones, 93% seen once. The length of the CDR3 is 10 residues. Trimming cost V 7 bases and J 6 bases, with 6 bases left between them. Looked up from germline, CDR1 is MNHEY and CDR2 is SVGAGI. The rearrangement joins TRBV6-5 to TRBJ1-2; D ambiguous. This specimen was peripheral blood, taken 28 days after the second AZD1222 dose. The receptor comes from an adult who received the AZD1222 COVID-19 vaccine. The CDR3 coding sequence is TGTGCCAGCAACCGGGATGGCTACACCTTC. Protein: CASNRDGYTF.